This TCR beta chain came from a study of blood T cell repertoires in COVID-19. Looking at the study overall: PBMCs, B-cell-depleted T cells, or T cells were the source of the cDNA or gDNA that made up the material.

Original processing methods: Estimation of nucleated cell counts was performed using reference gene primer amplification. Repertoires were generated with immunoSEQ multiplex PCR, while TCRdb's copy carries only in-frame clones and drops some. V, J and clone size reflect that table, while D and trimming were determined from the DNA. The repertoire holds 130,000 to 150,000 clones, with roughly 80% as singletons. One Seattle source followed patients from active infection through their disease course. Between the trimmed V and J ends, which lost 10 bases and 1 base, there was a span of 14 bases. The CDR3 is made up of 13 amino acids. Germline V CDR1 and CDR2: SGHNT, YYREEE (reference sequence).

This chain joins TRBV5-4 and TRBJ2-5; possible D gene TRBD1, 6 bases. The sequenced sample was peripheral blood. The clonotype comes from a woman in her 70s with COVID-19, enrolled during active disease. In DNA form, the CDR3 reads TGTGCCGGGAGCTCAGGGGCCCAAGAGACCCAGTACTTC. Its translation: CAGSSGAQETQYF.